The 4 T cell receptor beta chains below were found in one sample sequenced in a study of T cell responses to AZD1222 COVID-19 vaccine (dated by TCRdb to the early 2020s). Per the publication, the time point label means: baseline before first vaccination. Library generation was performed with the immunoSEQ multiplex PCR assay. Entries here come from immuneACCESS through TCRdb and include only in-frame sequences with V and J called. Some clones fail to appear in such tables; in the studies checked, an unresolved V gene covers under half of the shortfall, and the cause of the remainder is unknown. This sample has 150,000 or so clones in its table, and 91% of those were observed once. The ten largest clones take up under 1.5% of the sample. Source: peripheral blood, taken on day 0 of AZD1222 vaccination. The receptors come from an adult in good health.

The V call is TRBV19, the J call TRBJ1-4; D might be TRBD1 (6 bases). V lost 4 bases and J 5 bases, leaving 20 bases between the germline ends. This CDR3 has 17 residues. Germline V lookup: CDR1 LNHDA, CDR2 SQIVND (reference sequence). The CDR3 DNA reads as TGTGCCAGTAGTACCTTTCTACCACAGGGATCCAATGAAAAACTGTTTTTT. Encoded protein: CASSTFLPQGSNEKLFF.

The chain employs TRBV5-1 and TRBJ1-6, with TRBD1 matching 7 bases. Per the germline V gene, CDR1 is SGHRS and CDR2 is YFSETQ. J was trimmed by 13 bases and V by 4 bases; bases with no gene match: 11. The CDR3 contains 14 residues. The CDR3 DNA sequence: TGCGCCAGCAGCCTCACAGGGGAGAGGTCCCCCCTCCACTTT. Translation: CASSLTGERSPLHF.

The rearrangement links TRBV20-1 to TRBJ2-1; D gene uncertain. The CDR3 runs 16 residues. Germline CDR1 and CDR2: DFQATT and SNEGSKA (reference sequence). Trimming removed 3 bases from V and 8 bases from J, with 23 bases in between. CDR3 amino acids: CSASDLSITKWDEQFF. The CDR3 nucleotides read TGCAGTGCTAGTGATCTCTCGATTACCAAGTGGGATGAGCAGTTCTTC.

The gene calls are TRBV10-1 and TRBJ2-1; 7 bases match TRBD2. The length of the CDR3 is 15 residues. The V segment lost 4 bases and the J segment 5 bases; nucleotides outside the gene matches: 8. Germline CDR1 WNHNN, CDR2 SYGVQD (reference sequence). CDR3 DNA sequence: TGCGCCAGCAGTGGGCTAGCGGAAGTGGACAATGAGCAGTTCTTC. Encoded protein: CASSGLAEVDNEQFF.